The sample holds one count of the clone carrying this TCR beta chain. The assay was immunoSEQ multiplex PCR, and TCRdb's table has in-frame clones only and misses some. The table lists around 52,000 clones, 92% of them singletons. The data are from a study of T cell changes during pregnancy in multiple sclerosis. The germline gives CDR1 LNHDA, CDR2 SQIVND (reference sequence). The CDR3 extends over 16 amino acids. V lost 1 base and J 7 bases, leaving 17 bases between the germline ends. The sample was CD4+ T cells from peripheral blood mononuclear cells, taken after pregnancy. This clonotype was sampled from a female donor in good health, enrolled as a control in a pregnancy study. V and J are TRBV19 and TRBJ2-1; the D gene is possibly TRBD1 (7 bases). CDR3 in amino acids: CASSIGGDSVRNEQFF. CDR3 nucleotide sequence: TGTGCCAGTAGTATAGGGGGGGACAGCGTAAGGAATGAGCAGTTCTTC.